The T cell receptor (beta chain) described here comes from a study of CD8 T cells in Susac syndrome (dated by TCRdb to between 2019 and 2020). As for the study more broadly: Repertoire sequencing was used to test whether CD8+ T cell activation and differentiation in Susac syndrome was antigen driven. Clonality of the CD8+ T cell repertoire was compared between around eleven healthy donors, some 14 Susac syndrome patients and about 15 multiple sclerosis patients. Paper-wide results and their limitations: The TCR sequencing and HLA analysis was acknowledged to have included a relatively small number of individuals.

Turning to this clonotype: This receptor's antigen is unknown. It has no much larger one-base neighbor in the sample; base qualities were not kept.

The germline V gene specifies MNHNS as CDR1 and SASEGT as CDR2. The CDR3 runs 15 residues from the cysteine to the phenylalanine. Only CDR3 DNA remains: 45 bases, in frame from the first base. The V end loses 6 bases and the J end loses 6 bases, and a stretch of 17 bases separates them. High-throughput TCR beta sequencing profiled peripheral blood CD8+ and CD4+ T cells from healthy donors, Susac syndrome patients and multiple sclerosis patients. Treatment-naive patients with stable or active relapsing-remitting disease fulfilling revised McDonald criteria were used as multiple sclerosis controls. CD8+ TEMRA cells were enriched by FACS, while bulk CD8+ and CD4+ T cells were purified by magnetic negative isolation. Blood was collected in EDTA tubes and processed within 24 hours, with PBMCs isolated through density gradient centrifugation. PBMCs destined for TCR sequencing were cryopreserved in liquid nitrogen and later thawed in a 37 °C water bath. A purity of at least 90% was achieved for sorted or isolated CD4+, CD8+ and CD8+ TEMRA cells.

RNA was extracted with the RNeasy kit and roughly 0.45 to 1 ug was reverse transcribed using random hexamers. The immunoSEQ multiplex PCR assay, which covers 54 Vbeta and 13 Jbeta segments, was used to amplify TCR beta CDR3 regions. Bias from PCR amplification was corrected by using a synthetic template baseline for primer optimization and for computational correction. In the authors' own workflow: Only productive sequences were kept, with reads annotated to V, D and J genes according to IMGT and analyzed in immunoSEQ Analyzer. Clonality was computed as one minus Shannon entropy normalized by log2 of the number of productive unique sequences. For each patient and control, public and private clones were evaluated among the 100 most prevalent clones. A clone was defined as Susac-specific if it was absent from the healthy and MS cohorts, from about 1,100 published viral clones and from other ImmuneACCESS disease sequences. TCRdb trimmed public reads at Q25 via fastp, called clones via MiXCR and kept in-frame beta chains. Rows are unified per CDR3 protein, each entry keeping the most common DNA and genes. The V and J calls and clone size come from TCRdb's table, not from the authors' own analysis. This sample holds 100,000 to 150,000 distinct CDR3 sequences; 85% to 95% were observed only once. The ten most abundant clones make up roughly 0.3% of the sample.

The sequence is built from TRBV6-1 and TRBJ2-2; the D gene is tentatively TRBD1 or TRBD2, each matching 5 bases. This TCR derives from a human donor with multiple sclerosis. The sample consisted of CD8+ T cells from PBMCs. The bases are TGTGCCAGCAGACGTTTCAGGGAGTCTTCCGGGGAGCTGTTTTTT. Its product reads: CASRRFRESSGELFF.